The rows below give T cell receptor beta chains drawn from one sample of a study of blood T cell repertoires in COVID-19. TCRdb's table, derived via immunoSEQ multiplex PCR, lists solely in-frame clones and lacks some. This table holds more than 60,000 clones, almost 85% found once. Sequencing was done on a sample of peripheral blood. These receptors came from a human donor in a cohort sampled during active COVID-19. CDR3s include the opening cysteine and the closing phenylalanine or tryptophan. The D gene is left open where the match is weak. Clone size is stated in some rows and not others, as once, few, many or a class when expanded.

D | J | size | V | CDR3 | DNA
- | TRBJ2-1 | - | TRBV3-1/TRBV3-2 | CASRWGQYNEQFF | TGTGCCAGCCGGTGGGGGCAGTACAATGAGCAGTTCTTC
- | TRBJ2-6 | - | TRBV10-3 | CAISPGDSGANVLTF | TGTGCCATCAGCCCGGGGGACTCTGGGGCCAACGTCCTGACTTTC
TRBD1 | TRBJ2-2 | - | TRBV7-9 | CASSSLDRLTNTGELFF | TGTGCCAGCAGCTCACTGGACAGGTTAACGAACACCGGGGAGCTGTTTTTT
TRBD1 | TRBJ1-2 | - | TRBV12-3/TRBV12-4 | CASSPDRGYGYTF | TGTGCCAGCAGTCCAGACAGGGGCTATGGCTACACCTTC
- | TRBJ2-5 | - | TRBV3-1/TRBV3-2 | CASSQGPVRQETQYF | TGTGCCAGCAGCCAAGGCCCGGTCAGGCAAGAGACCCAGTACTTC
- | TRBJ1-2 | - | TRBV6-5 | CASSLDGGRKYGYTF | TGTGCCAGCAGTTTAGACGGCGGTAGGAAGTATGGCTACACCTTC
- | TRBJ1-1 | - | TRBV7-2 | CASSSRRGGEAFF | TGTGCCAGCAGCTCCCGGAGGGGCGGGGAGGCTTTCTTT
TRBD2 | TRBJ2-3 | - | TRBV12-5 | CASGSSGADTQYF | TGTGCTAGTGGTTCTAGCGGGGCTGATACGCAGTATTTT
- | TRBJ1-3 | - | TRBV6-5 | CASRPGISGNTIYF | TGTGCCAGCAGACCAGGGATCTCTGGAAACACCATATATTTT
- | TRBJ1-2 | - | TRBV9 | CASSVEDSYGYTF | TGTGCCAGCAGCGTAGAAGACTCCTATGGCTACACCTTC
TRBD1 | TRBJ2-5 | - | TRBV12-5 | CASVLWKGTGQETQYF | TGTGCTAGTGTCCTTTGGAAAGGGACAGGCCAAGAGACCCAGTACTTC
TRBD1 | TRBJ1-6 | - | TRBV6-6 | CASRRSGTENNSPLHF | TGTGCCAGCAGACGGTCCGGGACAGAGAATAATTCACCCCTCCACTTT
- | TRBJ2-2 | - | TRBV11-3 | CASSLVAGFTTGELFF | TGTGCCAGCAGCCTCGTAGCAGGGTTTACCACCGGGGAGCTGTTTTTT
TRBD1 | TRBJ1-1 | - | TRBV4-1 | CASSQDRGLVGNTEAFF | TGCGCCAGCAGCCAAGACAGGGGGCTGGTTGGGAACACTGAAGCTTTCTTT
- | TRBJ2-7 | - | TRBV2 | CASSVLPGFWVAEQYF | TGTGCCAGCAGTGTCCTACCCGGGTTCTGGGTGGCCGAGCAGTACTTC
- | TRBJ1-2 | - | TRBV14 | CASSGQSHYGYTF | TGTGCCAGCAGCGGCCAATCCCACTATGGCTACACCTTC
TRBD1 | TRBJ1-6 | few | TRBV14 | CASSQGTGWRSPLHF | TGTGCCAGCAGCCAAGGGACAGGGTGGCGTTCACCCCTCCACTTT
TRBD1 | TRBJ2-5 | - | TRBV9 | CASSRTGVAQETQYF | TGTGCCAGCAGCCGGACAGGGGTGGCCCAAGAGACCCAGTACTTC
- | TRBJ2-5 | - | TRBV24-1 | CATSRGVGETQYF | TGTGCCACCAGTCGGGGTGTCGGAGAGACCCAGTACTTC
TRBD1 | TRBJ1-1 | - | TRBV5-1 | CASSFWTGNTEAFF | TGCGCCAGCAGCTTCTGGACAGGGAACACTGAAGCTTTCTTT
- | TRBJ2-7 | - | TRBV5-1 | CASTGWGGGYEQYF | TGCGCCAGCACCGGGTGGGGGGGCGGCTACGAGCAGTACTTC
TRBD2 | TRBJ2-5 | - | TRBV7-8 | CASSPQRGKEETQYF | TGTGCCAGCAGCCCTCAGCGGGGGAAAGAAGAGACCCAGTACTTC
- | TRBJ1-2 | once | TRBV6-2/TRBV6-3 | CASSYSRVGQSYGYTF | TGTGCCAGCAGTTACTCTCGAGTAGGACAGAGCTATGGCTACACCTTC
TRBD2 | TRBJ2-3 | - | TRBV4-3 | CASSQAGLAGGTDTQYF | TGCGCCAGCAGCCAAGCGGGACTAGCGGGGGGCACAGATACGCAGTATTTT
- | TRBJ2-7 | - | TRBV3-1/TRBV3-2 | CASSQGGREQYF | TGTGCCAGCAGCCAAGGAGGGAGGGAGCAGTACTTC
- | TRBJ1-6 | - | TRBV7-2 | CASSLGLGAGSPLHF | TGTGCCAGCAGCTTAGGCCTAGGGGCTGGTTCACCCCTCCACTTT
TRBD1 | TRBJ1-1 | once | TRBV18 | CASSPGTGREAFF | TGTGCCAGCTCACCAGGGACAGGCCGTGAAGCTTTCTTT
- | TRBJ2-1 | - | TRBV7-9 | CASGNGAGRINEQFF | TGTGCCAGCGGCAATGGGGCGGGGCGTATCAATGAGCAGTTCTTC
TRBD1 | TRBJ1-1 | - | TRBV27 | CASSLSRTGEAFF | TGTGCCAGCAGTTTATCGAGGACAGGTGAAGCTTTCTTT
TRBD2 | TRBJ2-7 | - | TRBV5-5 | CASSGSGGSYEQYF | TGTGCCAGCAGCGGAAGCGGGGGGTCCTACGAGCAGTACTTC
TRBD2 | TRBJ2-2 | - | TRBV5-1 | CASSLGTSGGLNTGELFF | TGCGCCAGCAGCTTGGGGACTAGCGGGGGGCTAAACACCGGGGAGCTGTTTTTT
TRBD2 | TRBJ2-5 | few | TRBV19 | CASAAGTSGVSQYF | TGTGCCAGCGCCGCCGGGACTAGCGGGGTGAGCCAGTACTTC
TRBD1 | TRBJ1-2 | - | TRBV5-6 | CASRPVDRGYYGYTF | TGTGCCAGCAGGCCAGTTGACAGGGGATACTATGGCTACACCTTC
TRBD1 | TRBJ1-1 | - | TRBV11-1 | CASSFGQVFPNTEAFF | TGTGCCAGCAGCTTTGGACAGGTGTTCCCGAACACTGAAGCTTTCTTT
TRBD1 | TRBJ2-7 | once | TRBV6-4 | CASRATGGTGEQYF | TGTGCCAGCAGAGCGACAGGGGGCACGGGGGAGCAGTACTTC
TRBD2 | TRBJ2-3 | - | TRBV5-4 | CASSLSSGGSDTQYF | TGTGCCAGCAGCTTGTCGAGCGGGGGTTCAGATACGCAGTATTTT
TRBD2 | TRBJ2-7 | - | TRBV4-1 | CASPYRGGRSYEQYF | TGCGCCAGCCCTTACCGGGGGGGCCGCTCCTACGAGCAGTACTTC
- | TRBJ1-1 | - | TRBV11-2 | CASSLYGPQNTEAFF | TGTGCCAGCAGCTTATATGGGCCTCAGAACACTGAAGCTTTCTTT
- | TRBJ1-6 | - | TRBV5-4 | CASSLGQGSYNSPLHF | TGTGCCAGCAGCTTGGGGCAGGGGTCCTATAATTCACCCCTCCACTTT
- | TRBJ2-2 | - | TRBV11-3 | CASSLKEGGRFFRSTGELFF | TGTGCCAGCAGCTTAAAGGAGGGGGGGAGGTTCTTTCGTTCGACCGGGGAGCTGTTTTTT
TRBD1 | TRBJ1-2 | few | TRBV4-1 | CASSPDRGQSNGYTF | TGCGCCAGCAGCCCAGACAGGGGGCAATCGAATGGCTACACCTTC
- | TRBJ2-1 | - | TRBV7-7 | CASSLATGDEQFF | TGTGCCAGCAGCTTAGCAACAGGAGATGAGCAGTTCTTC
TRBD1 | TRBJ2-2 | once | TRBV10-3 | CAITDRGRNTGELFF | TGTGCCATCACCGACAGGGGACGAAACACCGGGGAGCTGTTTTTT
TRBD1 | TRBJ1-2 | - | TRBV2 | CASRGTGQDYGYTF | TGTGCCAGCAGGGGGACAGGGCAGGACTATGGCTACACCTTC
TRBD1 | TRBJ1-1 | - | TRBV9 | CASSTGQGMGTTEAFF | TGTGCCAGCAGCACCGGACAGGGAATGGGGACCACTGAAGCTTTCTTT
- | TRBJ1-2 | - | TRBV3-1/TRBV3-2 | CASRKDTGYTF | TGTGCCAGCAGAAAAGACACTGGCTACACCTTC
TRBD2 | TRBJ2-3 | - | TRBV6-5 | CASRPGGAYTQYF | TGTGCCAGCAGACCCGGGGGGGCTTATACGCAGTATTTT
TRBD2 | TRBJ2-3 | - | TRBV12-3/TRBV12-4 | CASGAGGPDTQYF | TGTGCCAGCGGGGCGGGGGGGCCAGATACGCAGTATTTT
TRBD1 | TRBJ2-5 | - | TRBV18 | CASSQDRVRLETQYF | TGTGCCAGCTCGCAGGACAGGGTACGATTGGAGACCCAGTACTTC
TRBD1 | TRBJ2-1 | - | TRBV10-3 | CAIRGQGGNEQFF | TGTGCCATCAGGGGACAGGGAGGCAATGAGCAGTTCTTC
TRBD1 | TRBJ2-5 | - | TRBV4-1 | CASSQSNQGAGETQYF | TGCGCCAGCAGCCAAAGTAATCAGGGGGCAGGTGAGACCCAGTACTTC
- | TRBJ1-1 | - | TRBV6-6 | CASIQVRAPEAFF | TGTGCCAGCATCCAGGTTCGTGCGCCTGAAGCTTTCTTT
- | TRBJ2-7 | - | TRBV12-5 | CASGSGQINEQYF | TGTGCTAGTGGCTCCGGACAGATTAACGAGCAGTACTTC
TRBD1 | TRBJ2-7 | - | TRBV24-1 | CATSGSGQSSSYEQYF | TGTGCCACCAGTGGATCGGGACAGAGTTCCTCCTACGAGCAGTACTTC